The 26 T cell receptor beta chains listed next were all sequenced from one sample in a study of cytomegalovirus exposure and HLA in healthy donors. Data came from immunoSEQ multiplex PCR; TCRdb stores just in-frame clones and leaves some out. The table has roughly 80,000 clones, around 94% seen once. The sample was PBMCs. These receptors were taken from a young woman in good health and CMV-seronegative.

The DNA of the CDR3 is TGTGCCAGCAGCCGGGGCGGCGGGACTAGCGGGGGGCCATCCTACGAGCAGTACTTC. It translates to CASSRGGGTSGGPSYEQYF. This chain joins TRBV7-8 and TRBJ2-7; 15 bases fit TRBD2. There are 19 residues in the CDR3. Trimming took 5 bases from V and 1 from J; bases not matched to a gene: 12. CDR1 is SGHVS and CDR2 is FQNEAQ in the germline V gene.

This chain connects TRBV29-1 to TRBJ1-2; a weak D match, TRBD1 (6 bases). Per germline, CDR1 SQVTM and CDR2 ANQGSEA. V was pared by 6 bases and J by 4 bases, with 9 bases between. CDR3 length: 11 amino acids. In DNA form, the CDR3 reads TGCAGCGTAGGACAGTCCTATGGCTACACCTTC. It codes for CSVGQSYGYTF.

This sequence joins TRBV5-4 and TRBJ2-5, with 7 bases matching TRBD2. Trimming took 6 bases from V and 4 from J; bases not matched to a gene: 18. The CDR3 is 17 amino acids. Per germline, CDR1 SGHNT and CDR2 YYREEE (reference sequence). The CDR3 DNA reads TGTGCCAGCACTAGGAGTTTGGCTAGCGGCTTCCTAGAGACCCAGTACTTC. Translated: CASTRSLASGFLETQYF.

The table lists this clone with a count of one. The chain couples TRBV27 to TRBJ2-3; the match to TRBD2 covers 10 bases. Looked up from germline, CDR1 is MNHEY and CDR2 is SMNVEV (reference sequence). The CDR3 is 16 residues long. J lost 6 bases, V lost 6 bases, and 12 bases had no gene match. The CDR3 is CASRKLPSGSKDTQYF. CDR3 in DNA: TGTGCCAGCAGAAAGTTACCTAGCGGGAGCAAGGATACGCAGTATTTT.

The V gene is TRBV27, the J gene TRBJ1-1; TRBD1 is a possible D gene (5 bases). Germline assignment: CDR1 MNHEY and CDR2 SMNVEV (reference sequence). The CDR3 length is 16 residues. The ends were cut back, 4 bases at V and 0 bases at J, with 15 bases in the middle. CDR3 DNA: TGTGCCAGCAGTTCGCTTTCGGGGGGTTTGAACACTGAAGCTTTCTTT. Its translation: CASSSLSGGLNTEAFF.

This clone was counted a single time. This sequence joins TRBV13 and TRBJ2-2; D gene ambiguous. Germline V gives CDR1 PRHDT, CDR2 FYEKMQ (reference sequence). This CDR3 has 11 amino acids. Trimming stripped 8 bases from V and 6 bases from J, with 7 bases between. The CDR3 sequence is CASYRAGELFF. CDR3 nucleotide sequence: TGTGCCAGCTATAGAGCCGGGGAGCTGTTTTTT.

The CDR3 is CASSIGDQPQHF. In nucleotides, the CDR3 is TGTGCCAGTAGTATCGGTGATCAGCCCCAGCATTTT. This chain joins TRBV19 and TRBJ1-5; no reliable D call. CDR1 is LNHDA, CDR2 SQIVND, per germline (reference sequence). V shed 3 bases and J shed 5 bases, with 5 bases lying between them. The CDR3 has 12 amino acids.

The chain joins TRBV6-4 to TRBJ1-1; 7 bases fit TRBD1. The CDR3 covers 14 residues. J lost 0 bases, V lost 6 bases, and 4 bases had no gene match. Germline V gene sequence: CDR1 MRHNA, CDR2 SNTAGT. The CDR3 here is CASRETGVNTEAFF. The CDR3 nucleotides are TGTGCCAGCAGAGAAACAGGGGTGAACACTGAAGCTTTCTTT.

The J gene is TRBJ1-4, the V gene TRBV6-6, with 7 bases aligning to TRBD1. Germline CDR1 and CDR2: MNHNY and SVGAGI (reference sequence). J gave up 5 bases and V 6 bases, and 9 bases lay outside the gene matches. The CDR3 totals 15 residues. The chain's CDR3 is CASSLTGAQNEKLFF. In nucleotides, the CDR3 is TGTGCCAGCAGCCTAACAGGGGCGCAAAATGAAAAACTGTTTTTT.

The chain couples TRBV6-5 to TRBJ1-1; D is unresolved. The CDR3 has 12 residues. CDR1 is MNHEY, CDR2 SVGAGI, per germline. Between the trimmed V and J ends, which lost 4 bases and 4 bases, there was a span of 7 bases. The CDR3 protein is CASSSEPTEAFF. CDR3 bases: TGTGCCAGCAGTTCGGAGCCCACTGAAGCTTTCTTT.

The chain carries TRBV9 and TRBJ2-1; 8 nucleotides match TRBD2. Germline CDR1 is SGDLS and CDR2 is YYNGEE. V trimming: 6 bases; J trimming: 4 bases; junction bases outside the gene matches: 12. This CDR3 has 16 residues. CDR3 sequence reads: CASTSGGLLGYNEQFF. The CDR3 coding sequence is TGTGCCAGCACCAGCGGGGGCTTGCTAGGTTACAATGAGCAGTTCTTC. The complete variable domain, with remaining parts taken from reference TRBV9 and TRBJ2-1, reads DSGVTQTPKHLITATGQRVTLRCSPRSGDLSVYWYQQSLDQGLQFLIQYYNGEERAKGNILERFSAQQFPDLHSELNLSSLELGDSALYFCASTSGGLLGYNEQFFGPGTRLTVL.

The chain combines TRBV30 with TRBJ1-1; the D is unclear. The CDR3 runs to 14 residues. The germline V gene encodes CDR1 GTSNPN and CDR2 SVGIG (reference sequence). The ends were cut back, 1 base at V and 3 bases at J, with 12 bases in the middle. CDR3 amino acids: CAWSDSPVYTEAFF. The CDR3 DNA sequence: TGTGCCTGGAGTGACTCCCCGGTGTACACTGAAGCTTTCTTT.

The chain links TRBV7-5 to TRBJ2-7; the D call TRBD2 from the table was never checked on the DNA. TRBV7-5 is annotated as a pseudogene. The CDR3 is 16 amino acids. The chain's CDR3 is CARMFGLVRLPYEQYF. DNA for the CDR3: TGTGCCAGAATGTTCGGACTAGTAAGACTTCCCTACGAGCAGTACTTC.

The V and J genes are TRBV7-6 and TRBJ2-7, with TRBD2 matching over 11 bases. Germline CDR1 and CDR2: SGHVS and FNYEAQ. The trim removed 5 bases at V and 3 bases at J, leaving 6 bases unmatched. The CDR3 contains 15 residues. The CDR3 spells CASSQGTSGIYEQYF. The CDR3 nucleotides read TGTGCCAGCAGCCAGGGGACTAGCGGTATCTACGAGCAGTACTTC.

The V call is TRBV11-1, the J call TRBJ2-1, with TRBD2 identical over 10 bases. Germline V gene data show CDR1 as SGHAT and CDR2 as FQDESV (reference sequence). The CDR3 has 15 amino acids. V lost 4 bases, J lost 3 bases, and 3 bases stayed unmatched. Here the CDR3 reads CASSSGTSDYNEQFF. CDR3 bases: TGTGCCAGCAGCTCCGGGACTAGCGACTACAATGAGCAGTTCTTC. Variable domain in full (rest from reference TRBV11-1 and TRBJ2-1): EAEVAQSPRYKITEKSQAVAFWCDPISGHATLYWYRQILGQGPELLVQFQDESVVDDSQLPKDRFSAERLKGVDSTLKIQPAELGDSAMYLCASSSGTSDYNEQFFGPGTRLTVL.

J is TRBJ1-5 and V is TRBV19; no firm D call. V was shortened by 3 bases and J by 1 base, with 7 bases between the two germline ends. CDR1 is LNHDA and CDR2 is SQIVND in the germline V gene (reference sequence). This CDR3 has 14 amino acids. In DNA form, the CDR3 reads TGTGCCAGTAGTATCTCAGGCAGCAATCAGCCCCAGCATTTT. Its translation: CASSISGSNQPQHF. Based on the CDR3 plus reference TRBV19 and TRBJ1-5, the full variable domain is DGGITQSPKYLFRKEGQNVTLSCEQNLNHDAMYWYRQDPGQGLRLIYYSQIVNDFQKGDIAEGYSVSREKKESFPLTVTSAQKNPTAFYLCASSISGSNQPQHFGDGTRLSIL.

The chain is built from TRBV30 and TRBJ1-3; possibly TRBD1 for D (5 bases). The CDR3 consists of 14 residues. V was pared by 8 bases and J by 0 bases, with 14 bases between. Germline assignment: CDR1 GTSNPN and CDR2 SVGIG (reference sequence). The CDR3: CAGGTDDSGNTIYF. The CDR3 DNA sequence: TGTGCCGGGGGGACTGACGACTCTGGAAACACCATATATTTT.

The rearrangement uses TRBV7-2 and TRBJ1-1; 7 nucleotides match TRBD1. The germline V gene has CDR1 SGHTA and CDR2 FQGNSA. The CDR3 has 16 amino acids. J gave up 0 bases and V 4 bases, and 8 bases lay outside the gene matches. The CDR3 DNA reads as TGTGCCAGCAGCTCGGGACAGAGTAGGATGAACACTGAAGCTTTCTTT. Its translation: CASSSGQSRMNTEAFF.

The chain couples TRBV27 to TRBJ2-1, with D possibly being TRBD2 (6 bases). The CDR3 is made up of 15 amino acids. Per the germline V gene, CDR1 is MNHEY and CDR2 is SMNVEV (reference sequence). V was cut by 5 bases and J by 3 bases, with 14 bases left in between. Here the CDR3 reads CASSPGVMGYNEQFF. In DNA, the CDR3 is TGTGCCAGCAGTCCGGGGGTGATGGGCTACAATGAGCAGTTCTTC.

The chain links TRBV27 to TRBJ1-1, with D maybe TRBD1 (5 bases). Per germline, CDR1 MNHEY and CDR2 SMNVEV (reference sequence). V lost 1 base and J 1 base, leaving 7 bases between the germline ends. CDR3 length equals 14 residues. Here the CDR3 reads CASSLYRTNTEAFF. The CDR3 DNA is TGTGCCAGCAGTTTATACAGGACGAACACTGAAGCTTTCTTT.

The CDR3 bases are TGTGCTAGTGGTTTGGTGACAGAAGAGACCCAGTACTTC. Translation gives CASGLVTEETQYF. The chain employs TRBV12-5 and TRBJ2-5; perhaps TRBD1 as D (5 bases). V was shortened by 0 bases and J by 3 bases, with 5 bases between the two germline ends. The germline CDR1 and CDR2 sequences are LGHNT and FRNRAP. The CDR3 has 13 amino acids.

This sequence joins TRBV6-1 and TRBJ2-5, with 9 bases matching TRBD2. CDR1 is MNHNS, CDR2 SASEGT, per germline. J lost 4 bases, V lost 6 bases, and 9 bases had no gene match. The CDR3 sequence is 15 residues long. The CDR3 DNA reads as TGTGCCAGCAGGGGAATAGCGGGAGTAGGAGAGACCCAGTACTTC. The encoded protein is CASRGIAGVGETQYF.

The genes are TRBV28 and TRBJ2-1; the D is unclear. Trimming stripped 3 bases from V and 4 bases from J, with 7 bases between. The CDR3 length is 13 residues. Germline values: CDR1 MDHEN, CDR2 SYDVKM. The CDR3 here is CASSFQNYNEQFF. The CDR3 bases are TGTGCCAGCAGTTTCCAGAATTACAATGAGCAGTTCTTC.

The chain recombines TRBV6-1 with TRBJ2-1; the D is unclear. CDR1 is MNHNS and CDR2 is SASEGT in the germline V gene. Deletions cut 3 bases from V and 6 bases from J, with 15 bases between. This CDR3 has 15 residues. The CDR3 region has the DNA TGTGCCAGCAGTGATGTCGAAGGTCCGGGCAATGAGCAGTTCTTC. Translation: CASSDVEGPGNEQFF.

The chain employs TRBV6-1 and TRBJ1-1; 8 bases align to TRBD1. The CDR3 is made up of 18 amino acids. V shed 3 bases and J 6 bases; nucleotides not matched to a gene: 18. Germline lookup yields CDR1 MNHNS and CDR2 SASEGT. Written as DNA, the CDR3 is TGTGCCAGCAGTGACCACCCATCCCGGACAGGGCTAACCCCTGAAGCTTTCTTT. This sequence encodes CASSDHPSRTGLTPEAFF.

V usage is TRBV30 and J usage is TRBJ1-4, with 11 bases fitting TRBD1. J lost 7 bases, V lost 3 bases, and 7 bases had no gene match. Germline V gene data show CDR1 as GTSNPN and CDR2 as SVGIG (reference sequence). The CDR3 sequence is 15 residues long. CDR3 sequence reads: CAWRPGQGAVEKLFF. CDR3 nucleotide sequence: TGTGCCTGGAGGCCAGGACAGGGGGCAGTTGAAAAACTGTTTTTT.